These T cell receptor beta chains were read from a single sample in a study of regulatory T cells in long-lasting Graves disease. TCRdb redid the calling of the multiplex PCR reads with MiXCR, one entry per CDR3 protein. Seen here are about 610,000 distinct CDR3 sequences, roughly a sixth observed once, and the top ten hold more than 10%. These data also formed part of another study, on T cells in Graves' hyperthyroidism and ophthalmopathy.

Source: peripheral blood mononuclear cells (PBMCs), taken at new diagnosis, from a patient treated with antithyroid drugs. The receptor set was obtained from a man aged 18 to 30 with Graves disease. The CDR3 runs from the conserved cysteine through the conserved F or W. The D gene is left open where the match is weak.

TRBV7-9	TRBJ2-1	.	CASSLRQPGSYNEQFF
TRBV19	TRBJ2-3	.	CASSSDRSTQYF
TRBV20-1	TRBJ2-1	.	CSARDLGHSERGEQFF
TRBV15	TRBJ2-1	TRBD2	CATSRDTPGLAGGTEQFF
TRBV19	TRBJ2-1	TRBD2	CASSKTSGVKQFF
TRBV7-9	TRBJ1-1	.	CASSPRDTDTEAFF
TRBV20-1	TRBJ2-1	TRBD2	CSARDPRTSGRPGEQFF
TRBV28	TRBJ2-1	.	CASSFQGNEQFF
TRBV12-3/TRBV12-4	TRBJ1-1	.	CASSLTVKTEAFF
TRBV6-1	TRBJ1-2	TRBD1	CAGQGVGRTGYTF
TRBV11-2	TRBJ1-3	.	CASSLPGGTGNTIYF
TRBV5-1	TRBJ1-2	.	CASSPMTDGYTF
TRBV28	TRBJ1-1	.	CASTLAFAEAFF
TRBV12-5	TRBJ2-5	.	CASGTLLGETQYF
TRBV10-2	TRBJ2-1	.	CASSESRIANEQFF
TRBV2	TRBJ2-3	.	CASRPGPLRGDTQYF
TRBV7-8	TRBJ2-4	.	CASSPIVAAAKNIQYF
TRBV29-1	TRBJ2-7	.	CSVGLPSYEQYF
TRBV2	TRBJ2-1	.	CASSVRDNEQFF
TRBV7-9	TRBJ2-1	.	CASSQPRNPSNEQFF
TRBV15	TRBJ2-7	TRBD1	CATSTLQGLDEQYF
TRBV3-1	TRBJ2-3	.	CASSQGVGDTQYF
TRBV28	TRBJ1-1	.	CATDSPNTEAFF
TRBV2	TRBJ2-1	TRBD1	CASVTGGDEQFF
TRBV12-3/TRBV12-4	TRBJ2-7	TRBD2	CASSLGGRAYEQYF
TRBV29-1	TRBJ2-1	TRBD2	CSLTGTSGPQSSYNKQFF
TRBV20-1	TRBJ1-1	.	CSANDRLNTEAFF
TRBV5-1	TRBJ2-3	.	CASSLSHLVLDTQYF
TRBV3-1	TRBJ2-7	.	CASSQIGIEQYF
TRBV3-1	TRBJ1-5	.	CASSQYPGSQPQHF
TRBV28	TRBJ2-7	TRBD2	CASTPGGGLSYEQYF
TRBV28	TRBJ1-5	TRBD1	CASIGQGYSNQPQHF
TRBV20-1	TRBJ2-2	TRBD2	CSASPSGITNTGEPFF
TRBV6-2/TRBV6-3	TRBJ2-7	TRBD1	CASSYSTGGNEQYF
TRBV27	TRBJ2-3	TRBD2	CASSATGLATDTQYF
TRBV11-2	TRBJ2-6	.	CASSLGVGVSSGANVLTF